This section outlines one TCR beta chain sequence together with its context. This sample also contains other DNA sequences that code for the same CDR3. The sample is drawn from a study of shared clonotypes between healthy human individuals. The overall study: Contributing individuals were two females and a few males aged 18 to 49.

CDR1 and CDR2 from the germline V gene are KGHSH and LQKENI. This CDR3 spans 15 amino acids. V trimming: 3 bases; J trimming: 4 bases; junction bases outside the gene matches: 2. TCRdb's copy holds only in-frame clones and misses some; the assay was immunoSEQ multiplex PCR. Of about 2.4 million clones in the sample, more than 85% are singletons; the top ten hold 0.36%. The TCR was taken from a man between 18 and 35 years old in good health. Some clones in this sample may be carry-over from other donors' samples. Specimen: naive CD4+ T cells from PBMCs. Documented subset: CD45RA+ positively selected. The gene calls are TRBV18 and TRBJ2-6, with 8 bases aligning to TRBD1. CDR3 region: CASSPQGAGANVLTF. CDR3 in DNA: TGTGCCAGCTCACCCCAGGGGGCCGGGGCCAACGTCCTGACTTTC. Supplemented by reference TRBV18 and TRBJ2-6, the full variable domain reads NAGVMQNPRHLVRRRGQEARLRCSPMKGHSHVYWYRQLPEEGLKFMVYLQKENIIDESGMPKERFSAEFPKEGPSILRIQQVVRGDSAAYFCASSPQGAGANVLTFGAGSRLTVL.